This T cell receptor beta chain was observed in a study of CD8+CD57+ T cells in acquired aplastic anemia (dated by TCRdb to about 2018). As for the study more broadly: A mean of around 3 ug of DNA, ranging from about 0.19 to 27.4 ug, was extracted from sorted CD4+ and CD8+ cells. Mean read counts for healthy donor samples were approximately 10 million for CD4+ cells and 11.0 million for CD8+ cells.

Of note for this clonotype: It lacks a known antigen. One base away there is no much larger clone; base qualities are not given.

TCR beta VDJ combination and CDR3 sequence profiling used genomic DNA as the template. TCR repertoire sequencing was run on an Illumina HiSeq 2000. Turning to the authors' computational methods: Repertoire assessment relied on Simpson's diversity index, CDR3 size and DJ length profiles, and TRBV/TRBJ rearrangement plots. Whichever DNA sequence was most abundant in the deep sequencing data was defined as the immunodominant clone. CDR3 amino acid sequences were screened for sharing across subjects and were compared with published repertoires and the VDJdb database. TCRdb reran the public reads through fastp at Q25 and MiXCR, keeping productive beta chains. Entries that share a CDR3 protein sequence are merged under the most common genes and DNA. Clone size and V and J calls follow TCRdb, not the original study. The sample contains roughly 58,000 distinct CDR3 sequences, 45% to 70% of them found a single time. Under 2.5% of the sample rests with the top ten.

Trimming takes 4 bases off V and 0 bases off J; junction bases not matched to a gene: 10. For CDR1 and CDR2, the germline V gene lists ENHRY and SYGVKD. Including the terminal cysteine and phenylalanine, the CDR3 comprises 19 residues. Only CDR3 DNA is held: 57 bases, read in frame from base 1. Broader findings and caveats from the paper: Roughly 30 CD8+ CDR3 sequences were found to be shared between patients and controls, but these sequences appeared to be highly expressed in patients and within the immunodominant clones of the patients. Between patients and healthy controls, no significant difference in CD8+ Simpson's diversity was found (P=0.060).

The study deep-sequenced TCR repertoires of sorted CD4+ and CD8+ blood T cells from severe aplastic anemia patients and healthy subjects. Ficoll-Paque density gradient centrifugation was used to isolate peripheral blood mononuclear cells. Before DNA extraction, CD4+ and CD8+ T cells were sorted by FACS or by magnetic beads. The rearranged segments are TRBV10-3 and TRBJ2-6, with TRBD1 identical over 9 junction bases. The sequencing input was sorted CD4+, CD8+, or CD8+CD57+ T cells (not recorded which) from PBMCs. The clonotype originates from a human donor in good health, serving as a control. The CDR3 loop reads CAISAGRTGDTSGANVLTF. The sequence in DNA is TGTGCCATCAGTGCCGGTAGGACAGGGGACACCTCTGGGGCCAACGTCCTGACTTTC.